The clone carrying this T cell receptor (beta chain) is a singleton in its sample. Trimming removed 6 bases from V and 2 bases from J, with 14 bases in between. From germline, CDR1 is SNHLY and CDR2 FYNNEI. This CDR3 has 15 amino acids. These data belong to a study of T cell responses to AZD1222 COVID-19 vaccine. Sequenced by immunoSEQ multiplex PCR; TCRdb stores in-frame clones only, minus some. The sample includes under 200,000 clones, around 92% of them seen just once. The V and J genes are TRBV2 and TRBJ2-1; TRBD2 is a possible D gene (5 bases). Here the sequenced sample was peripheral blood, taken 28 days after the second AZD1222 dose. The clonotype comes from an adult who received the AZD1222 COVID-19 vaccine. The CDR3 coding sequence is TGTGCCAGCAGCCTCACCGGGGTCGCCTACAATGAGCAGTTCTTC. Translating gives CASSLTGVAYNEQFF.